This T cell receptor beta chain comes out of a study of cytomegalovirus exposure and HLA in healthy donors (dated by TCRdb to about 2017). Turning to the overall study: According to an earlier analysis of a few hundred of the donors, some 170 million T cells yielded 117 million unique TCR beta sequences and approximately 300 Gb of sequence data. A separate validation cohort of some 130 different subjects was used in addition to the approximately 610-subject first cohort. An early release that covered roughly 600 HLA-typed donors contained approximately 300 gigabases of sequencing data and tens of millions of unique TCR sequences. A later genetic analysis used genome-wide SNP genotypes for about 65% of the roughly 700 donors, treating that subset as a discovery cohort. Of the 398 genotyped donors, around 81% fell in the genetic ancestry cluster associated with self-reported Caucasian donors. Donor age, sex, ethnicity and CMV serostatus were collected together with the repertoire data. A handful of DR-DQ haplotypes were handled as single units for association and clustering because linkage in the cohort was strong. Class I and class II HLA loci were covered by the typing at four-digit resolution. The number of donors typed differed by locus, with about 620-630 for A, B, C, DRB1 and DQB1, over 500 for DQA1, under 610 for DPA1, and some 440 for DPB1. Among 398 genotyped donors of the cohort, an average of roughly 240,000 unique TCR beta nucleotide sequences were sequenced per donor, about a sixth of them non-productive. All discovery cohort repertoires had been generated using a single sequencing platform. The study was designed to test whether signatures of past pathogen exposure could be identified by cataloging public T cell receptors. An earlier analysis of approximately 500 of the donors applied high-throughput TCR beta sequencing to assess whether each TCR beta V gene segment acted as functional or pseudogenic. To predict cytomegalovirus infection status, the study combined high-throughput TCR immunosequencing, statistical association of individual TCRs with disease status, and machine learning. Rather than drawing on any new phenotypic data, the later analysis identified candidate immune exposures from TCR beta sequences and the way those sequences occurred across donors. A later analysis re-analyzed previously published TCR beta repertoires from roughly 630 donors and added high-resolution HLA genotyping to study TCR occurrence patterns. The study profiled the T cell repertoires of approximately 700 subjects by immunosequencing and related them to cytomegalovirus serostatus. Overall study outcomes, separate from this receptor: According to a later analysis, most CMV-associated TCR beta chains appeared to be HLA-restricted, and the HLA associations seemed to be driven largely by CMV exposure. Correlated functional status among segregating V segments might reflect linkage disequilibrium, but an unknown experimental factor could not be ruled out. At a false discovery rate of 0.05, a later analysis linked fewer than 20,000 TCR beta sequences to specific HLA alleles. When HLA alleles, especially DR and DQ, strongly co-occurred, TCR associations were difficult to assign to individual alleles. In this cohort, only TCR beta chains were sequenced, and detectable features were limited by the absence of alpha or paired-chain data. In a later analysis, HLA-associated TCR beta chains showed more clonal expansion and lower generation probabilities than non-associated chains that were equally common. In an earlier analysis of approximately 590 of the donors, most TCR beta V segments appeared in productive rearrangements about 87% or about 30% of the time, broadly matching IMGT annotations. A further reported finding was that TCR beta sequences accurately predicted the HLA-A and HLA-B alleles for most subjects in the first cohort. It was suggested by the authors that the approach could potentially be generalized to other disease states and immunological phenotypes. A later genetic analysis associated a missense DCLRE1C variant with V-gene and J-gene trimming of TCR beta chains, and an independent cohort replicated the association. Most TCR sequences were seen in very few donors, while some public TCRs were found in many individuals. Seventeen rarely observed V segments, including chromosome 9 orphons, were excluded from the earlier analysis of about 600 of the donors because counts were too low. Roughly uniform sequencing depth across donors was assumed in presence/absence analyses, although this assumption may not hold. Three of the identified cytomegalovirus-associated TCR beta chains were confirmed in vitro to be specific for cytomegalovirus antigens. A cluster of highly shared sequence variants was judged likely to be a technical artifact of the sequencing pipeline. In a later analysis, several top co-occurrence clusters were reported to appear linked to parvovirus B19, influenza, CMV and Epstein-Barr virus. The study gave a list of about 150 TCR beta chains associated with cytomegalovirus. A later analysis found that TCR association rates varied across HLA loci, with DRB1 alleles showing the most associated TCRs and HLA-C alleles the fewest. Some IMGT-functional V segments, including TRBV6-2 and TRBV6-3, could not be distinguished by the 87-base-pair reads and were therefore excluded. For the cohort, immune exposure information was limited to CMV serostatus. A later genetic analysis reported fewer N-insertions in productive TCRs among donors in an Asian-associated ancestry cluster than the roughly 620-donor mean. Because HLA typing was unavailable for some donors at each locus, only the typed subset was used in association tests. The classifier was reported to diagnose cytomegalovirus status with high specificity and sensitivity in both the original cohort and the validation cohort.

A note on this clone: This clone's antigen is unknown. Qualities for individual bases were not recorded, and no much larger clone is one base off.

To prepare the library, the immunoSEQ multiplex PCR assay was applied. The multiplex PCR relied on a mix of 60 forward primers for TCR Vbeta segments and 13 reverse primers for TCR Jbeta segments. Amplification of the CDR3 region of rearranged TCR beta genes was performed with a multiplex PCR assay on genomic DNA. The amplified TCR beta libraries were sequenced on the Illumina HiSeq System as 87-base-pair reads. The paper's processing steps were these. Across the 500 to 700 repertoires, a later analysis counted 78 million or so unique TCR beta chains, around 11 million of which were shared by at least two donors. To remove PCR and sequencing errors, raw reads were error-corrected and collapsed into unique sequences using a nearest-neighbor algorithm that merged closely related sequences. CDR3 sequences were aligned to IMGT reference sequences to assign V, D and J gene segments. Each retained sequence needed at least a six-nucleotide match to both a V gene segment and a J gene segment. A rearrangement was called productive if the CDR3 had no stop codons and remained in frame with V and J, and every other rearrangement was called non-productive. CDR3 was defined by IMGT convention, running from the second conserved V-encoded cysteine to the conserved J-encoded phenylalanine. The earlier analysis of 587 of the donors excluded sequences that lacked an unambiguous match to a single V gene segment. An earlier analysis of 587 of the donors classified V segments as functional when productive rearrangements were above 56.7% and as segregating when the standard deviation between donors was above 5%. A statistical classification framework was developed to diagnose cytomegalovirus status using the catalog of TCR beta chain sequences. In a later analysis, V and J genes were assigned by comparing TCR nucleotide sequences against IMGT/GENE-DB human TR gene sequences. Using the TCRdist pipeline, a later analysis assigned CDR3 sequences along with most-parsimonious VDJ recombination scenarios. In a later analysis, each TCR beta chain was defined by its CDR3 amino acid sequence together with its V-gene family, and reads lacking a unique V-gene family were excluded. In a later analysis, some 600 highly shared, low-generation-probability nucleotide sequences were removed to address suspected cross-contamination and a sequencing artifact. In a later analysis, a clonal expansion index for each public chain was calculated from normalized within-repertoire ranks of inferred template counts. Generation probabilities in a later analysis came from a VDJ recombination model fitted to out-of-frame rearrangements, and those results were checked against IGoR. In a later analysis, TCR-TCR, TCR-HLA and TCR-CMV co-occurrence was scored with hypergeometric tests, and a repertoire-size bias correction was applied to TCR pairs. In a later analysis, false discovery rates were estimated by permuting HLA or CMV assignments 20 times. In a later analysis, co-occurring TCRs were grouped using DBSCAN, with TCRdist sequence similarity added in when clustering inside HLA-allele-positive subsets. For co-occurrence clustering, repertoires with fewer than 30,000 or more than 120,000 public chains were excluded, along with five repertoires with anomalous nucleotide sharing. Not all clones reach the TCRdb copy of this immuneACCESS table, which keeps in-frame sequences only. Checked studies attribute under half of the gap to unresolved V genes and leave the rest unexplained. V and J calls and clone size come straight from that table; D and trimming were deduced from the DNA. The sample table lists roughly 130,000 clones, approximately 82% of them with a count of one. Jointly, the top ten make up around 3% of the sample.

CDR1 and CDR2, looked up from the germline V gene (reference sequence), are MNHEY and SMNVEV. Trimming leaves V shorter by 4 bases and J shorter by 5 bases, with the junction holding 6 bases beyond the gene matches. Taken from cysteine to phenylalanine, the CDR3 has 14 residues. Only the CDR3 portion is preserved as DNA: 42 bases, with reading frame beginning at the first base. In total, 600 or so healthy bone marrow donors made up the cohort. At the time of sampling, all cohort members were nominally healthy, though unrecorded immune exposures were likely present. The donor was CMV seronegative and belonged to the group of 380 or so seronegative cohort members. A peripheral blood sample was provided by each donor, and peripheral blood mononuclear cells were used for TCR beta sequencing. Genomic DNA was extracted from the blood cell samples with the Qiagen DNeasy Blood Extraction Kit.

The clonotype was recovered from a boy aged 2 to 10 in good health and CMV-seronegative. The chain is assembled from TRBV27 and TRBJ1-2; TRBD1 fits 8 bases in the junction. Sequenced: PBMCs. Read as DNA, the sequence is TGTGCCAGCAGTTCCCTCGACAGGGGATATGGCTACACCTTC. Translation gives CASSSLDRGYGYTF.